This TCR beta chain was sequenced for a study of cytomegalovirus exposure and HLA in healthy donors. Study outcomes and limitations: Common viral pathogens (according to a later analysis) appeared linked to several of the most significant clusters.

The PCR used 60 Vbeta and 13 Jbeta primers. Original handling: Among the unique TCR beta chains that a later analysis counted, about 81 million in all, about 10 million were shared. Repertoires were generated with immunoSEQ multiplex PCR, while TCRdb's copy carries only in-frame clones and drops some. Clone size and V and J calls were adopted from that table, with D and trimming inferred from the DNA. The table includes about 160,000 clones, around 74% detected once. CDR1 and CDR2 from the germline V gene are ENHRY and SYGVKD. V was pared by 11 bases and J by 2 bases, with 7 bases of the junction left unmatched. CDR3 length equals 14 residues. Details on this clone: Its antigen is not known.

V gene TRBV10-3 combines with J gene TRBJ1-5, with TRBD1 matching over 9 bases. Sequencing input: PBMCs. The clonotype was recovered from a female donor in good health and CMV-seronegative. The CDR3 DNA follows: TGTGCCCTGTACAGGGGGCCGGGCAATCAGCCCCAGCATTTT. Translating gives CALYRGPGNQPQHF.